The next 24 T cell receptor beta chains were all read from a single sample in a study of CD8 T cells in ankylosing spondylitis. One entry per CDR3 protein, called by TCRdb with MiXCR from the 5' RACE reads. The repertoire holds 200,000 to 250,000 distinct CDR3 sequences, with under 30% as singletons. What was sequenced was blood, either unsorted or a sorted T cell fraction (not recorded which). The receptors were gathered from a male donor with ankylosing spondylitis or in good health (not recorded which).

This clonotype came up many times. The rearrangement uses TRBV6-5 and TRBJ2-7, with D possibly TRBD2 on 7 matching bases. Germline V lookup: CDR1 MNHEY, CDR2 SVGAGI. Trimming stripped 2 bases from V and 3 bases from J, with 14 bases between. This CDR3 comprises 15 residues. This chain's CDR3 is CASSYPRGAVYEQYF. The CDR3 DNA reads as TGTGCCAGCAGTTACCCTCGGGGGGCCGTCTACGAGCAGTACTTC.

The sample holds many counts of this clonotype. The chain uses TRBV29-1 and TRBJ2-7; D uncertain. V lost 3 bases to trimming and J lost 3 bases, with 3 bases between them. The CDR3 is 10 residues long. Germline CDR1 reads SQVTM; CDR2 reads ANQGSEA. The chain's CDR3 is CSVEDYEQYF. The CDR3 DNA is TGCAGCGTTGAGGACTACGAGCAGTACTTC.

The chain combines TRBV10-3 with TRBJ2-1; 7 nucleotides align to TRBD1. Germline trimming cut 6 bases from V and 1 base from J; bases unmatched to any gene: 15. CDR3 length: 18 residues. Germline CDR1 is ENHRY and CDR2 is SYGVKD. The CDR3 DNA sequence: TGTGCCATCAGCGACACCGCTAGACAGGGTTTTTCCTACAATGAGCAGTTCTTC. Protein: CAISDTARQGFSYNEQFF.

This clonotype was observed a handful of times. This chain uses TRBV25-1 with TRBJ2-5, with D uncertain. Trimming took 6 bases from V and 5 from J, leaving 10 bases between them. From germline, CDR1 is MGHDK and CDR2 SYGVNS. The CDR3 loop spans 12 amino acids. The CDR3 region has the DNA TGTGCCAGCAGGGCCCTAGGGGAGACCCAGTACTTC. Translated: CASRALGETQYF. The whole variable domain, remainder taken from reference TRBV25-1 and TRBJ2-5, is EADIYQTPRYLVIGTGKKITLECSQTMGHDKMYWYQQDPGMELHLIHYSYGVNSTEKGDLSSESTVSRIRTEHFPLTLESARPSHTSQYLCASRALGETQYFGPGTRLLVL.

The chain combines TRBV20-1 with TRBJ2-5, with 8 bases fitting TRBD1. Trimming took 4 bases from V and 2 from J; bases not matched to a gene: 0. Germline CDR1 DFQATT, CDR2 SNEGSKA (reference sequence). This CDR3 comprises 12 residues. Written as DNA, the CDR3 is TGCAGTGCTAACAGGGGGCAAGAGACCCAGTACTTC. Amino acids: CSANRGQETQYF.

Of note for this clonotype: A read error is possible here, since a much larger clone lies one base away. This chain joins TRBV20-1 and TRBJ2-7, with D possibly matching TRBD2 (5 bases). From germline, CDR1 is DFQATT and CDR2 SNEGSKA (reference sequence). This CDR3 spans 13 amino acids. The CDR3 region is CSARVPGGYEQCF. The CDR3, as DNA: TGCAGTGCTAGAGTGCCAGGAGGCTACGAGCAGTGCTTC.

This clonotype turned up a few times. This chain uses TRBV20-1 with TRBJ2-7; 11 bases fit TRBD2. The CDR3 spans 13 residues. CDR1 and CDR2 (germline): DFQATT, SNEGSKA (reference sequence). J lost 5 bases, V lost 4 bases, and 4 bases had no gene match. This CDR3 is CSAKLAGAHEQYF. The CDR3 DNA reads as TGCAGTGCTAAACTAGCGGGGGCCCACGAGCAGTACTTC.

This clonotype was observed at least ten times. V gene TRBV5-1 combines with J gene TRBJ1-1, with D unresolved. CDR3 size: 16 residues. Germline V gene lookup returns CDR1 SGHRS and CDR2 YFSETQ. V was trimmed by 4 bases and J by 0 bases, leaving 16 bases between them. The CDR3 DNA reads as TGCGCCAGCAGCCAAGAGGCAATCGGGGTGAACACTGAAGCTTTCTTT. Encoded protein: CASSQEAIGVNTEAFF.

This clonotype was counted ten times or more. The CDR3 region is CASSAGTGWGTEKLFF. CDR3 coding DNA: TGTGCCAGCAGTGCCGGGACAGGGTGGGGTACGGAAAAACTGTTTTTT. The chain employs TRBV12-3 or TRBV12-4 and TRBJ1-4; 9 bases agree with TRBD1. Trimming took 5 bases from V and 8 from J; bases not matched to a gene: 12. This CDR3 is built from 16 residues.

The genes are TRBV29-1 and TRBJ1-5, with 8 nucleotides matching TRBD1. Germline-derived CDR1 and CDR2 are SQVTM and ANQGSEA. After removal of 3 bases from V and 7 bases from J, the junction contained 5 bases not matched to a gene. The CDR3 is 13 residues long. For the CDR3, the DNA is TGCAGCGTTGAGGGGTCAGGGGGCCAGCCCCAGCATTTT. This sequence encodes CSVEGSGGQPQHF. Full variable domain (remainder filled in from reference TRBV29-1 and TRBJ1-5): SAVISQKPSRDICQRGTSLTIQCQVDSQVTMMFWYRQQPGQSLTLIATANQGSEATYESGFVIDKFPISRPNLTFSTLTVSNMSPEDSSIYLCSVEGSGGQPQHFGDGTRLSIL.

This clonotype has at least ten counts. The rearrangement links TRBV25-1 to TRBJ1-5; no clear D. This CDR3 is 12 amino acids long. Trimming shortened V by 1 base and J by 5 bases, and 3 bases separated the two germline ends. CDR1 is MGHDK and CDR2 is SYGVNS in the germline V gene. In DNA, the CDR3 is TGTGCCAGCAGTGAATTAGATCAGCCCCAGCATTTT. The encoded protein is CASSELDQPQHF.

Worth noting for this clonotype: This may come from a read error, since a much larger clone is one base off. The gene calls are TRBV12-3 or TRBV12-4 and TRBJ2-4; D possibly corresponds to TRBD2 (5 bases). The CDR3 has 16 amino acids. Between the trimmed V and J ends, which lost 5 bases and 9 bases, there was a span of 23 bases. This CDR3 reads CASSPRLNPVGIIQYF. CDR3 bases: TGTGCCAGCAGTCCCCGACTAAACCCGGTCGGGATCATTCAGTACTTC.

This sequence joins TRBV20-1 and TRBJ2-1; D is uncertain. Deletions cut 8 bases from V and 0 bases from J, with 11 bases between. Germline values: CDR1 DFQATT, CDR2 SNEGSKA (reference sequence). The CDR3 totals 13 residues. This CDR3 reads CSNSRSSYNEQFF. In DNA, the CDR3 is TGCAGTAACTCTAGGAGCTCCTACAATGAGCAGTTCTTC.

This clonotype has a count of ten or more. The rearrangement links TRBV5-1 to TRBJ1-4; no reliable D call. This CDR3 contains 15 residues. Germline CDR1 SGHRS, CDR2 YFSETQ. V was pared by 3 bases and J by 5 bases, with 14 bases between. CDR3 amino acids: CASSWENFENEKLFF. The CDR3, as DNA: TGCGCCAGCAGCTGGGAGAATTTTGAAAATGAAAAACTGTTTTTT.

The chain carries TRBV4-1 and TRBJ2-4, with no clear D. This CDR3 has 15 amino acids. Trimming shortened V by 1 base and J by 2 bases, and 9 bases separated the two germline ends. The V gene's germline CDR1 is MGHRA and CDR2 YSYEKL. In DNA form, the CDR3 reads TGCGCCAGCAGCCAAGTTCTGGTAACCAAAAACATTCAGTACTTC. This gives the protein CASSQVLVTKNIQYF.

On this clonotype itself: A read error may be the cause here, since a much bigger clone is one base away. The rearrangement joins TRBV12-3 or TRBV12-4 to TRBJ2-7; unclear D gene. This CDR3 region has 14 residues. CDR3 in DNA: TGTGCCAGCAGTTTCGAAAGAGACGGCTACGAGCAGCACTTC. Protein product: CASSFERDGYEQHF.

This chain links TRBV20-1 with TRBJ2-1, with 7 nucleotides matching TRBD2. Germline trimming cut 5 bases from V and 7 bases from J; bases unmatched to any gene: 11. CDR1 and CDR2 (germline): DFQATT, SNEGSKA (reference sequence). This CDR3 region has 14 residues. CDR3 in amino acids: CSAASGQFGNEQFF. DNA of the CDR3: TGCAGTGCTGCTAGCGGACAATTCGGGAATGAGCAGTTCTTC.

The V gene is TRBV20-1, the J gene TRBJ2-7, with 7 bases matching TRBD1. The CDR3 loop spans 14 amino acids. Germline-derived CDR1 and CDR2 are DFQATT and SNEGSKA (reference sequence). The J segment lost 2 bases and the V segment lost 3 bases, leaving 7 bases of the junction unmatched. As DNA, the CDR3 is TGCAGTGCTAGTTCGGGACAGACGACCTACGAGCAGTACTTC. Encoded protein: CSASSGQTTYEQYF.

The chain links TRBV20-1 to TRBJ2-7, with TRBD2 identical over 8 bases. The length of the CDR3 is 12 residues. Germline V gene sequence: CDR1 DFQATT, CDR2 SNEGSKA (reference sequence). After removal of 7 bases from V and 6 bases from J, the junction contained 8 bases not matched to a gene. CDR3 sequence: CSVLSGSGEQYF. The DNA of the CDR3 is TGCAGTGTCCTGAGCGGGAGTGGCGAGCAGTACTTC.

The rearrangement joins TRBV12-3 or TRBV12-4 to TRBJ2-4; unclear D gene. V shed 1 base and J shed 0 bases, with 7 bases lying between them. CDR3 length: 15 amino acids. CDR3 sequence: CASSLEQLAKNIQYF. The CDR3 nucleotides read TGTGCCAGCAGTTTAGAGCAACTAGCCAAAAACATTCAGTACTTC.

This clonotype was counted many times. The J gene is TRBJ2-2, the V gene TRBV4-3; possible D gene TRBD1, 5 bases. The V and J ends lost 0 bases and 7 bases respectively, with 12 bases between them. Germline V CDR1 and CDR2: LGHNA, YSLEER. The length of the CDR3 is 15 residues. CDR3 bases: TGCGCCAGCAGCCAAGAGCACAGGTTTGGCGGGGAGCTGTTTTTT. Residues: CASSQEHRFGGELFF.

This clonotype was counted only a few times. The genes are TRBV29-1 and TRBJ2-1, with D tentatively TRBD1 or TRBD2 (5 bases each). Germline assignment: CDR1 SQVTM and CDR2 ANQGSEA. This CDR3 is built from 11 residues. V was shortened by 7 bases and J by 6 bases, with 10 bases between the two germline ends. The CDR3 reads CSGGLGNEQFF. CDR3 nucleotides: TGCAGCGGGGGGTTGGGCAATGAGCAGTTCTTC.

There are many counts of this clonotype. The chain is built from TRBV6-1 and TRBJ2-5; 7 nucleotides match TRBD1. Per the germline V gene, CDR1 is MNHNS and CDR2 is SASEGT. This CDR3 comprises 15 residues. The V segment lost 5 bases and the J segment 7 bases; nucleotides outside the gene matches: 13. CDR3 in amino acids: CASSPQTGTAGTQYF. The CDR3, as DNA: TGTGCCAGCAGTCCTCAAACCGGGACAGCCGGGACCCAGTACTTC.

Many counts were recorded for this clonotype. The CDR3 sequence: CASAWQGNTEAFF. Here the CDR3 DNA reads TGTGCCAGCGCGTGGCAGGGGAACACTGAAGCTTTCTTT. The chain recombines TRBV6-1 with TRBJ1-1; the D gene is possibly TRBD1 (5 bases). Trimming removed 8 bases at V and 1 base at J, with 11 bases between. CDR3 length equals 13 residues. From germline, CDR1 is MNHNS and CDR2 SASEGT.